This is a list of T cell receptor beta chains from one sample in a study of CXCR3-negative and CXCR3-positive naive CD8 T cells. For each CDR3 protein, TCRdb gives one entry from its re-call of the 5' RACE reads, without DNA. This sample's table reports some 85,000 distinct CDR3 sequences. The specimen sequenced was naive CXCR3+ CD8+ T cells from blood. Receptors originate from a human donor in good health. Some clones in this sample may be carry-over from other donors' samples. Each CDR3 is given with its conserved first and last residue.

CASAGGYNEQFF	TRBV7-6	TRBJ2-1
CATRGQSHYEQYF	TRBV28	TRBJ2-7
CASSLEWGAEAFF	TRBV11-2	TRBJ1-1
CASSFSGHSSYEQYF	TRBV27	TRBJ2-7
CASSPGLAVYNEQFF	TRBV7-3	TRBJ2-1
CASSQVTSGSYEQYF	TRBV4-3	TRBJ2-7
CASSLSGLNTEAFF	TRBV27	TRBJ1-1
CASSAEQGQVPFF	TRBV7-7	TRBJ2-1
CASSQERTGDTEAFF	TRBV4-1	TRBJ1-1
CSAYPRLGSYNEQFF	TRBV20-1	TRBJ2-1
CASSPKPIFSPITYEQYF	TRBV14	TRBJ2-7
CASSAGTGPGYTF	TRBV28	TRBJ1-2
CATSVEGYEQFF	TRBV24-1	TRBJ2-1
CASSSPPWGSYEQYF	TRBV28	TRBJ2-7
CASSSGLTYEQYF	TRBV13	TRBJ2-7
CASSQERPGAYEQYF	TRBV14	TRBJ2-7
CASSPTGSSYNEQFF	TRBV4-1	TRBJ2-1
CASSGGQGNSPLHF	TRBV9	TRBJ1-6
CAARPSISGSGELFF	TRBV12-3/TRBV12-4	TRBJ2-2
CASSPGSSGITIYF	TRBV4-1	TRBJ1-3
CSVDQGNSQETQYF	TRBV29-1	TRBJ2-5
CASSIARGETQYF	TRBV19	TRBJ2-5
CASSHLRAGVRYEQYF	TRBV3-1	TRBJ2-7
CAVTSRDSEESSYEQYF	TRBV28	TRBJ2-7
CATSDQNEQFF	TRBV24-1	TRBJ2-1
CASSQDTDEQFF	TRBV4-1	TRBJ2-1
CASSLLAGRTDTQYF	TRBV7-2	TRBJ2-3
CASRTPGEGDEQFF	TRBV9	TRBJ2-1
CSVEAALAGGLGNEQFF	TRBV29-1	TRBJ2-1
CATSRERSSGTPYEQYF	TRBV15	TRBJ2-7
CASSSTAVTYNEQFF	TRBV19	TRBJ2-1
CASSPHPPRTYEQYF	TRBV27	TRBJ2-7
CASSPSGQAYEQYF	TRBV7-2	TRBJ2-7
CASSVGWAGNTEAFF	TRBV9	TRBJ1-1
CASSLETTGTEAFF	TRBV11-2	TRBJ1-1
CASSLGRGYSEAFF	TRBV7-6	TRBJ1-1
CASSPQAGRIYNEQFF	TRBV7-3	TRBJ2-1
CSVAQGIYEQYF	TRBV29-1	TRBJ2-7
CATSGLILTGMSGGTQYF	TRBV15	TRBJ2-5
CSAPSGLPYEQYF	TRBV20-1	TRBJ2-7
CSARDKWGTQYF	TRBV20-1	TRBJ2-3
CSVYPGTGGTGELFF	TRBV29-1	TRBJ2-2
CASSLGQGAYNEQFF	TRBV27	TRBJ2-1
CASRAAAGGPYEQYF	TRBV11-1	TRBJ2-7
CASSSWRRVPSYNEQFF	TRBV5-5	TRBJ2-1
CASSLGPYNEQFF	TRBV5-5	TRBJ2-1
CASSSWTGRNGYTF	TRBV5-4	TRBJ1-2
CASTPGLGGETQYF	TRBV13	TRBJ2-5
CASSLAKGQIQETQYF	TRBV5-1	TRBJ2-5
CASSWDTGYYEQYF	TRBV28	TRBJ2-7
CAIRGSGTSTDTQYF	TRBV10-3	TRBJ2-3
CASSFFFRESGETQYF	TRBV7-8	TRBJ2-5
CASSLDSKEAFF	TRBV7-9	TRBJ1-1
CASSSGEGGETQYF	TRBV28	TRBJ2-5
CASSEWGRIGQPQHF	TRBV5-1	TRBJ1-5
CSVEGGGRFEETQYF	TRBV29-1	TRBJ2-5
CASSSSGGAVDEQFF	TRBV6-2/TRBV6-3	TRBJ2-1
CASSLGWAGTDLNTEAFF	TRBV7-2	TRBJ1-1
CASSIRDRVLSEQFF	TRBV21-1	TRBJ2-1